This TCR beta chain is from a study of Graves' ophthalmopathy and Graves' hyperthyroidism. Whole-study context: Before any treatment, peripheral blood was taken at the initial diagnosis. Study outcomes and limitations: A model of 13 signatures distinguished ophthalmopathy from stable hyperthyroidism at around 90% sensitivity and roughly 80% specificity.

Orbital computed tomography, thyroid ultrasound, TRAb, serum thyroxine and clinical symptoms formed the basis of diagnosis. A volume of approximately 10 ml of fresh peripheral blood supplied the PBMCs. V lost 7 bases, J lost 6 bases, and 14 bases stayed unmatched. The length of the CDR3 is 16 residues. Germline assignment: CDR1 WSHSY and CDR2 SAAADI. Notes on this clonotype: Antigen unknown.

Amplified material comprised TCR beta CDR3 regions derived from RNA transcripts. Second-round multiplex PCR came after a first-round RT-PCR that employed HTBI primers. TCRdb re-derived calls from the multiplex PCR reads in MiXCR, one entry per CDR3 protein. This sample has nearly 400,000 distinct CDR3 sequences, with about 16% found just once. The chain uses TRBV10-2 and TRBJ2-4, with TRBD2 matching 8 bases. The clonotype was recovered from a woman between 18 and 29 years old with Graves' ophthalmopathy. Sequenced material: peripheral blood. Here the CDR3 reads CASKSPGLDVRNIQYF. In nucleotides, the CDR3 is TGCGCCAGCAAGTCCCCGGGACTAGACGTTAGAAACATTCAGTACTTC.